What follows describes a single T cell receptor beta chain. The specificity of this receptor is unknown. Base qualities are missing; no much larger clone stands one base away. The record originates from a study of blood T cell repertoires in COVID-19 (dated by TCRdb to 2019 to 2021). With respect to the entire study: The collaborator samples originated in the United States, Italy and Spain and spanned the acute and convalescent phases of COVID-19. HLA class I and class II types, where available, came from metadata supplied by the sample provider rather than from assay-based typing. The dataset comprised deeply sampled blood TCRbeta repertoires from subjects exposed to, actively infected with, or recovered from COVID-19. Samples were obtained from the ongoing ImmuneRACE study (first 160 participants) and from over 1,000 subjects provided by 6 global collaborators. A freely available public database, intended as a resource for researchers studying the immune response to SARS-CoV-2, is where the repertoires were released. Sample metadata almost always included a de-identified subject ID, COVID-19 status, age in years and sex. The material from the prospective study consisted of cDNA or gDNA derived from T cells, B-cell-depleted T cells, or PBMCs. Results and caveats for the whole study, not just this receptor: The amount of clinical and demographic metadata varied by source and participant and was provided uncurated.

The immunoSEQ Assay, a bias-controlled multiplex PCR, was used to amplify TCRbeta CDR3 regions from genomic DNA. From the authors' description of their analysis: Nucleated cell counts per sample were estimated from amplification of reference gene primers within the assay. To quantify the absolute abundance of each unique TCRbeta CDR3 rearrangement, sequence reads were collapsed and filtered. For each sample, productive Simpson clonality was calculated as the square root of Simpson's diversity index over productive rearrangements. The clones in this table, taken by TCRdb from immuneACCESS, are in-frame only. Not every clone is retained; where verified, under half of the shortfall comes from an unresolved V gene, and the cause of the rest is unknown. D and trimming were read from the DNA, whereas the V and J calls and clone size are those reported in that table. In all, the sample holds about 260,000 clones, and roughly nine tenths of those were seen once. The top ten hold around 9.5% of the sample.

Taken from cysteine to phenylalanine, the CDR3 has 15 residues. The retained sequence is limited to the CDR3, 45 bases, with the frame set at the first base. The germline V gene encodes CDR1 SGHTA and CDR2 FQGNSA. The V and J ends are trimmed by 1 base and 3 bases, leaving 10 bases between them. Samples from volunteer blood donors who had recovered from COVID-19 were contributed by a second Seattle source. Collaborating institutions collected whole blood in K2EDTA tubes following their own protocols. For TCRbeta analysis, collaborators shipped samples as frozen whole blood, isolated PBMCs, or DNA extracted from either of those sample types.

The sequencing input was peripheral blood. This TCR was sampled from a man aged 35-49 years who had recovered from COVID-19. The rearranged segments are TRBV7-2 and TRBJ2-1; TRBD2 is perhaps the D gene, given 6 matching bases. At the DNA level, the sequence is TGTGCCAGCAGCTTAGAAGGGACTCTCTACAATGAGCAGTTCTTC. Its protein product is CASSLEGTLYNEQFF.